Shown below are 21 T cell receptor beta chains from a single sample sequenced in a study of human T cells and chemical hapten exposure. Documented time point: patch test 3, about 24 weeks after DPC sensitization. Noted treatment: therapeutic diphenylcyclopropenone sensitization with weekly scalp DPC. TCRdb itself ran the RACE reads through MiXCR, one entry per CDR3 protein. In the table there are over 55,000 distinct CDR3 sequences, approximately 10% of which are singletons. The source material was whole blood, sampled in connection with sensitization to the hapten diphenylcyclopropenone (DPC). Receptor source: a woman aged 45-65 years with alopecia areata. Some clones in this sample may be carry-over from other donors' samples.

This clonotype was observed at least ten times. This chain joins TRBV29-1 and TRBJ2-4, with 9 positions matching TRBD1. The CDR3 runs to 12 residues. Trimming cost V 4 bases and J 15 bases; bases outside gene matches: 10. CDR1 and CDR2 from the germline V gene are SQVTM and ANQGSEA. CDR3 DNA sequence: TGCAGCGTTGTCATTACAGGGGGCGCAAGGTACTTC. Protein product: CSVVITGGARYF. The full variable domain, its missing parts supplied by reference TRBV29-1 and TRBJ2-4, is SAVISQKPSRDICQRGTSLTIQCQVDSQVTMMFWYRQQPGQSLTLIATANQGSEATYESGFVIDKFPISRPNLTFSTLTVSNMSPEDSSIYLCSVVITGGARYFGAGTRLSVL.

This chain uses TRBV29-1 with TRBJ2-7, with D perhaps TRBD2 (6 bases). The germline CDR1 and CDR2 sequences are SQVTM and ANQGSEA. V was shortened by 8 bases and J by 3 bases, with 20 bases between the two germline ends. The CDR3 runs to 14 residues. The CDR3 DNA sequence: TGCAGCCCCGAGCCAAGGGAGGCCTTCTACGAGCAGTACTTC. As protein: CSPEPREAFYEQYF.

This clonotype came up many times. The V and J genes are TRBV18 and TRBJ2-7; 7 nucleotides agree with TRBD2. Looked up from germline, CDR1 is KGHSH and CDR2 is LQKENI. The V and J ends lost 3 bases and 3 bases, in that order; junction bases with no gene match: 8. The CDR3 has 15 amino acids. The CDR3 nucleotides read TGTGCCAGCTCACCGAGACGCGGGGGAGGCTACGAGCAGTACTTC. Translating it yields CASSPRRGGGYEQYF.

This sequence joins TRBV24-1 and TRBJ2-1; unclear D gene. The CDR3 sequence is 15 residues long. The germline CDR1 and CDR2 sequences are KGHDR and SFDVKD. V was pared by 6 bases and J by 2 bases, with 13 bases between. Written as DNA, the CDR3 is TGTGCCACCAGTAGCCCTTCAAGTGCCTACAATGAGCAGTTCTTC. Protein sequence: CATSSPSSAYNEQFF.

The genes are TRBV6-1 and TRBJ2-1; TRBD2 agrees at 7 bases. CDR1 MNHNS and CDR2 SASEGT come from the germline V gene. The V segment lost 6 bases and the J segment 5 bases; nucleotides outside the gene matches: 7. The CDR3 sequence is 14 residues long. For the CDR3, the DNA is TGTGCCAGCAGGACGGCACTAGCGAACAATGAGCAGTTCTTC. As protein: CASRTALANNEQFF.

This clonotype was observed at least ten times. The chain recombines TRBV5-1 with TRBJ1-6, with D perhaps TRBD1 (5 bases). This CDR3 is built from 14 residues. CDR1 is SGHRS and CDR2 is YFSETQ in the germline V gene. The V end lost 4 bases, the J end lost 6 bases, and 11 bases lay between the germline ends. The DNA of the CDR3 is TGCGCCAGCAGCGGGGGGGACGGTAATTCACCCCTCCACTTT. Its translation is CASSGGDGNSPLHF.

This clonotype was observed at least ten times. The V call is TRBV20-1, the J call TRBJ1-2, with 8 bases aligning to TRBD1. The trim removed 6 bases at V and 2 bases at J, leaving 14 bases unmatched. Germline V gene data show CDR1 as DFQATT and CDR2 as SNEGSKA (reference sequence). This CDR3 is 16 amino acids long. This chain's CDR3 is CSAPAPGQGMNYGYTF. The CDR3 nucleotides read TGCAGTGCCCCCGCCCCTGGACAGGGAATGAACTATGGCTACACCTTC.

This clonotype was found many times. This chain uses TRBV18 with TRBJ1-5; no reliable D call. Germline CDR1 reads KGHSH; CDR2 reads LQKENI. V shed 3 bases and J shed 1 base, with 10 bases lying between them. The CDR3 runs to 15 residues. The chain's CDR3 is CASSPTGMSNQPQHF. In nucleotides, the CDR3 is TGTGCCAGCTCACCGACGGGGATGAGCAATCAGCCCCAGCATTTT.

This clonotype has only a few counts. This rearrangement joins TRBV29-1 to TRBJ1-1, with TRBD1 matching over 8 bases. The CDR3 extends over 12 amino acids. The ends lost 6 bases at V and 4 bases at J; junction bases unmatched: 4. CDR1 is SQVTM and CDR2 is ANQGSEA in the germline V gene. The CDR3 is CSVDRGSTEAFF. In nucleotides, the CDR3 is TGCAGCGTCGACAGGGGCTCCACTGAAGCTTTCTTT.

In this sample, this clonotype turned up many times. The chain employs TRBV24-1 and TRBJ2-2, with 10 bases identical to TRBD2. There are 15 residues in the CDR3. Trimming removed 5 bases from V and 2 bases from J; junction bases left unmatched: 1. Germline V gene lookup returns CDR1 KGHDR and CDR2 SFDVKD. CDR3 amino acids: CATSGTSGNTGELFF. The DNA of the CDR3 is TGTGCCACCAGTGGGACTAGCGGAAACACCGGGGAGCTGTTTTTT.

Many counts were recorded for this clonotype. The gene calls are TRBV24-1 and TRBJ1-4; D might be TRBD1 (6 bases). The V end was cut by 5 bases, the J end by 8 bases, with 17 bases between. Germline CDR1 and CDR2: KGHDR and SFDVKD. CDR3 length: 15 amino acids. The CDR3 bases are TGTGCCACCAGTGCCGGACAGACCCCATACGAAAAACTGTTTTTT. Its translation is CATSAGQTPYEKLFF.

A few counts support this clonotype. An end of the junction differs from the germline gene, which may be a read error. V is TRBV7-7 and J is TRBJ2-2; TRBD1 matches 11 bases. Per the germline V gene, CDR1 is SSHAT and CDR2 is FNYEAQ (reference sequence). There are 16 residues in the CDR3. CDR3 sequence (DNA): TGTGCTAGCAGCTTAGGACAGGGGGCAAACACCGGGGAGCTGTTTTTT. Translated, it gives CASSLGQGANTGELFF.

This clonotype was detected many times. The V call is TRBV4-2, the J call TRBJ2-3, with 9 bases aligning to TRBD1. CDR3 length: 18 residues. In germline, CDR1 is LGHNA, CDR2 YNFKEQ. Trimming removed 0 bases from V and 2 bases from J; junction bases left unmatched: 9. CDR3 DNA sequence: TGTGCCAGCAGCCAAGATCACTCGGGACAGGGATTCACAGATACGCAGTATTTT. Translating gives CASSQDHSGQGFTDTQYF.

This clonotype turned up a few times. The chain is built from TRBV18 and TRBJ1-5, with TRBD1 matching 9 bases. The germline V gene encodes CDR1 KGHSH and CDR2 LQKENI. This CDR3 region has 14 residues. J was trimmed by 2 bases and V by 5 bases; bases with no gene match: 1. For the CDR3, the DNA is TGTGCCAGCTCAGGGGACAGGGGCAATCAGCCCCAGCATTTT. Encoded protein: CASSGDRGNQPQHF.

This clonotype was found many times. The chain has TRBV5-1 and TRBJ2-5; D unclear. The germline CDR1 and CDR2 sequences are SGHRS and YFSETQ. The CDR3 sequence is 14 residues long. V dropped 0 bases and J dropped 1 base, with 7 bases sitting between them. Written as DNA, the CDR3 is TGCGCCAGCAGCTTGGAAATTGGCCAAGAGACCCAGTACTTC. This gives the protein CASSLEIGQETQYF.

The rearrangement uses TRBV6-5 and TRBJ1-1, with a tentative D call TRBD1 (5 bases). The CDR3 has 13 amino acids. Trimming cost V 8 bases and J 3 bases, with 13 bases left between them. CDR1 MNHEY and CDR2 SVGAGI come from the germline V gene. CDR3 bases: TGTGCCAGCTATGGGGGAGTAGACACTGAAGCTTTCTTT. Translating gives CASYGGVDTEAFF.

This clonotype has a count of ten or more. The chain combines TRBV18 with TRBJ1-2; TRBD1 is a possible D gene (6 bases). This CDR3 is 13 amino acids long. With 5 bases removed from V and 2 bases from J, the gap between germline ends came to 9 bases. Germline CDR1 is KGHSH and CDR2 is LQKENI. CDR3 residues: CASSRDKNYGYTF. The CDR3 DNA sequence: TGTGCCAGCTCAAGGGACAAGAACTATGGCTACACCTTC. Combining the CDR3 with reference TRBV18 and TRBJ1-2 gives the whole variable domain NAGVMQNPRHLVRRRGQEARLRCSPMKGHSHVYWYRQLPEEGLKFMVYLQKENIIDESGMPKERFSAEFPKEGPSILRIQQVVRGDSAAYFCASSRDKNYGYTFGSGTRLTVV.

The chain uses TRBV6-2 or TRBV6-3 and TRBJ1-5; the D is unclear. CDR3 length: 14 amino acids. The germline V gene encodes CDR1 MNHEY and CDR2 SVGEGT. The germline V and J ends were trimmed by 5 bases and 1 base, with 9 bases remaining between them. In nucleotides, the CDR3 is TGTGCCAGCAGTCCCCCGGGCAGCAATCAGCCCCAGCATTTT. It codes for CASSPPGSNQPQHF.

This clonotype was picked up many times. V usage is TRBV12-3 or TRBV12-4 and J usage is TRBJ1-2, with no clear D. This CDR3 spans 8 amino acids. The V and J ends lost 6 bases and 12 bases respectively, with 5 bases between them. The CDR3 region is CASSPDTF. CDR3 DNA: TGTGCCAGCAGCCCCGACACCTTC.

V is TRBV4-1 and J is TRBJ1-1; TRBD1 matches at 10 bases. The CDR3 loop spans 14 amino acids. Unmatched junction bases numbered 3, after V lost 0 bases and J lost 8 bases. Germline V lookup: CDR1 MGHRA, CDR2 YSYEKL. The DNA for the CDR3 is TGCGCCAGCAGCCAAGATCGGGGACAGGGGGAAGCTTTCTTT. Amino acids: CASSQDRGQGEAFF.

The sample holds many counts of this clonotype. The chain recombines TRBV6-6 with TRBJ2-3, with D maybe TRBD2 (6 bases). Trimming took off 2 bases at V and 0 bases at J, with 6 bases between the two ends. This CDR3 is 14 amino acids long. Germline lookup yields CDR1 MNHNY and CDR2 SVGAGI (reference sequence). CDR3 loop: CASSYGRSTDTQYF. The CDR3 DNA follows: TGTGCCAGCAGTTACGGGAGGAGCACAGATACGCAGTATTTT.